This entry lists 30 T cell receptor beta chains sequenced from one sample in a study of blood T cells in healthy people across ages. The authors ran a second PCR of about 7 to 11 cycles using a sample-barcoded 5' primer and a J-beta primer mix. TCRdb reprocessed the 5' RACE reads via MiXCR and lists one record per CDR3 protein. The table records over 1.5 million distinct CDR3 sequences, 49% of them present only once. Sequences were obtained from blood. The origin of the receptors is a middle-aged woman in good health.

The rearrangement links TRBV14 to TRBJ2-3; 9 positions agree with TRBD2. The length of the CDR3 is 18 residues. V lost 3 bases and J lost 4; bases outside the gene matches: 14. Germline CDR1 SGHDN, CDR2 FVKESK. CDR3 nucleotide sequence: TGTGCCAGCAGCCAGCGGGCGGGGGGGCCGAGATTAGCAGATACGCAGTATTTT. Its protein is CASSQRAGGPRLADTQYF.

Points on this clonotype: This may be a read error: a much more frequent sequence differs by one nucleotide. This rearrangement joins TRBV7-2 to TRBJ2-5, with D perhaps matching TRBD2 (6 bases). Germline lookup yields CDR1 SGHTA and CDR2 FQGNSA. This CDR3 is 15 amino acids long. CDR3 amino acids: CACSLATVRGETQYF. For the CDR3, the DNA is TGTGCCTGCAGCTTAGCGACCGTGCGGGGAGAGACCCAGTACTTC.

The chain links TRBV28 to TRBJ1-5, with 12 bases aligning to TRBD1. Trimming cost V 5 bases and J 9 bases; bases outside gene matches: 11. In germline, CDR1 is MDHEN, CDR2 SYDVKM. This CDR3 is built from 16 residues. In nucleotides, the CDR3 is TGTGCCAGCAGTCCAAGGGACAGGGGGCCTGCCGCGCCCCAGCATTTT. It is translated as CASSPRDRGPAAPQHF.

The chain is built from TRBV4-1 and TRBJ2-7; D is perhaps TRBD2 (6 bases). V dropped 3 bases and J dropped 7 bases, with 16 bases sitting between them. In germline, CDR1 is MGHRA, CDR2 YSYEKL. This CDR3 has 14 amino acids. The CDR3 sequence: CASSQGGTRNEQYF. The DNA of the CDR3 is TGCGCCAGCAGCCAGGGCGGGACTCGGAATGAGCAGTACTTC.

This clonotype has a handful of counts. The chain links TRBV4-3 to TRBJ2-3; 9 bases match TRBD2. With V trimmed by 2 bases and J by 2 bases, 5 bases remained unmatched. Germline CDR1 and CDR2: LGHNA and YSLEER. The CDR3 has 16 residues. CDR3 in DNA: TGCGCCAGCAGCCAAACCGGGACTAGCAACACAGATACGCAGTATTTT. Protein sequence: CASSQTGTSNTDTQYF.

The V and J genes are TRBV6-1 and TRBJ2-3; possibly TRBD1 or TRBD2 for D (5 bases each). Trimming took 3 bases from V and 2 from J, leaving 12 bases between them. There are 15 residues in the CDR3. Germline-derived CDR1 and CDR2 are MNHNS and SASEGT. DNA of the CDR3: TGTGCCAGCAGTGACGTTGGGACGAACACAGATACGCAGTATTTT. As protein: CASSDVGTNTDTQYF.

V gene TRBV19 combines with J gene TRBJ2-6; 8 nucleotides agree with TRBD1. V gave up 10 bases and J gave up 0 bases; unmatched junction bases: 11. Germline V gene sequence: CDR1 LNHDA, CDR2 SQIVND (reference sequence). The CDR3 totals 17 residues. The CDR3 nucleotides read TGTGCCACCCAAGCCTACAGGGGGGACTCTGGGGCCAACGTCCTGACTTTC. Translating it yields CATQAYRGDSGANVLTF.

The chain carries TRBV20-1 and TRBJ2-1; D is perhaps TRBD2 (5 bases). Germline assignment: CDR1 DFQATT and CDR2 SNEGSKA (reference sequence). Trimming left V 3 bases short and J 0 bases short, with 15 bases between. This CDR3 region has 16 residues. CDR3 DNA sequence: TGCAGTGCTAGCCGTTTGAGCGGCTTCTCCTACAATGAGCAGTTCTTC. This translates into CSASRLSGFSYNEQFF.

The rearrangement uses TRBV24-1 and TRBJ2-1, with TRBD2 matching 13 bases. Germline CDR1 and CDR2: KGHDR and SFDVKD. The V gene end was trimmed by 4 bases and the J gene end by 3 bases; junction bases not matched to a gene: 2. This CDR3 comprises 16 residues. The CDR3 nucleotides read TGTGCCACCAGTGAAGGACTAGCGGGGGACTACAATGAGCAGTTCTTC. Translated, it gives CATSEGLAGDYNEQFF.

The rearrangement uses TRBV28 and TRBJ2-7, with D unclear. CDR1 is MDHEN, CDR2 SYDVKM, per germline. V gave up 6 bases and J gave up 7 bases, with 34 bases separating them. This CDR3 has 19 amino acids. CDR3 DNA sequence: TGTGCCAGCAGCACGCGACTCCAAACGAAAACGAGCTCCTACAATGAGCAGTACTTC. This gives the protein CASSTRLQTKTSSYNEQYF.

This clonotype was seen many times. The CDR3 protein is CSASSRTEAFF. CDR3 bases: TGCAGTGCTAGTAGTAGAACTGAAGCTTTCTTT. The chain uses TRBV20-1 and TRBJ1-1; D gene ambiguous. Deletions cut 3 bases from V and 5 bases from J, with 7 bases between. CDR1 is DFQATT, CDR2 SNEGSKA, per germline (reference sequence). The CDR3 sequence is 11 residues long.

V and J are TRBV20-1 and TRBJ2-1; no clear D. V was pared by 3 bases and J by 2 bases, with 11 bases between. The CDR3 extends over 14 amino acids. The V gene's germline CDR1 is DFQATT and CDR2 SNEGSKA (reference sequence). In DNA form, the CDR3 reads TGCAGTGCTAGGGACCAGGACCCCTACAATGAGCAGTTCTTC. This encodes CSARDQDPYNEQFF.

This clonotype was recorded a few times. The chain links TRBV24-1 to TRBJ2-1, with D uncertain. Germline V gene data show CDR1 as KGHDR and CDR2 as SFDVKD. This CDR3 is 14 amino acids long. Trimming removed 8 bases from V and 4 bases from J, with 14 bases in between. CDR3 nucleotides: TGTGCCACCACTGGAACGGAGACTTACAATGAGCAGTTCTTC. It yields the protein CATTGTETYNEQFF.

V usage is TRBV29-1 and J usage is TRBJ1-5; TRBD1 matches at 10 bases. V dropped 6 bases and J dropped 1; count of bases not matched to a gene: 9. Per germline, CDR1 SQVTM and CDR2 ANQGSEA. The CDR3 sequence is 16 residues long. CDR3 sequence: CSVTGTGANSNQPQHF. In DNA, the CDR3 is TGCAGCGTCACCGGGACAGGGGCGAACAGCAATCAGCCCCAGCATTTT.

The V and J genes are TRBV29-1 and TRBJ2-1; no firm D call. CDR1 is SQVTM, CDR2 ANQGSEA, per germline. The V end lost 2 bases, the J end lost 2 bases, and 16 bases lay between the germline ends. The CDR3 is 16 residues long. CDR3 sequence: CSVEPRKGRTYNEQFF. The CDR3 nucleotides read TGCAGCGTTGAACCAAGGAAGGGTAGGACCTACAATGAGCAGTTCTTC.

Regarding this clonotype: A much larger clone is a single base away; this may be a read error. CDR3 bases: TGTGCCAGCAGAAACGGACTGCAAGAGACCCAGTACTTC. This translates into CASRNGLQETQYF. This chain links TRBV6-5 with TRBJ2-5; a possible D gene is TRBD2 (5 bases). The CDR3 sequence is 13 residues long. The ends were cut back, 6 bases at V and 2 bases at J, with 10 bases in the middle. Germline CDR1 is MNHEY and CDR2 is SVGAGI.

Comments on this clonotype: Relative to the germline gene, one junction end is altered; a read error may explain this. The genes are TRBV7-9 and TRBJ2-1, with 9 positions matching TRBD1. Germline CDR1 SEHNR, CDR2 FQNEAQ (reference sequence). This CDR3 is 16 amino acids long. For the CDR3, the DNA is TGTGCCTGCAGGTCGGACAGGGGATTTTCCTACAATGAGCAGTTCTTC. This codes for CACRSDRGFSYNEQFF.

The chain combines TRBV6-5 with TRBJ2-7, with a weak D call TRBD1 (6 bases). The germline CDR1 and CDR2 sequences are MNHEY and SVGAGI. The CDR3 is 14 residues long. Trimming shortened V by 6 bases and J by 4 bases, and 16 bases separated the two germline ends. The CDR3 loop reads CASSLDSQFYEQYF. Written as DNA, the CDR3 is TGTGCCAGCAGCTTGGACAGCCAGTTTTACGAGCAGTACTTC.

A few counts support this clonotype. The genes are TRBV14 and TRBJ2-5; no clear D gene. The V gene lost 0 bases and the J gene lost 1 base, with 12 bases spanning the gap. CDR3 length: 16 amino acids. Germline V gene data show CDR1 as SGHDN and CDR2 as FVKESK. The CDR3 region is CASSQETDYFQETQYF. CDR3 sequence (DNA): TGTGCCAGCAGCCAAGAAACGGATTATTTCCAAGAGACCCAGTACTTC.

This clonotype came up a few times. CDR3 in amino acids: CASSRGTTSGYGYTF. In nucleotides, the CDR3 is TGTGCCAGCAGCCGCGGGACAACTTCGGGCTATGGCTACACCTTC. This sequence joins TRBV7-2 and TRBJ1-2; D perhaps matches TRBD1 (6 bases). CDR1 is SGHTA, CDR2 FQGNSA, per germline. V shed 5 bases and J shed 4 bases, with 17 bases lying between them. CDR3 size: 15 residues.

The chain carries TRBV27 and TRBJ2-3; D is possibly TRBD2 (6 bases). CDR1 is MNHEY and CDR2 is SMNVEV in the germline V gene (reference sequence). The V and J ends lost 6 bases and 0 bases respectively, with 16 bases between them. The CDR3 totals 16 residues. CDR3 sequence: CASSRGVQRSTDTQYF. The CDR3 coding sequence is TGTGCCAGCAGCCGCGGGGTCCAGCGGAGCACAGATACGCAGTATTTT.

In this sample, this clonotype turned up many times. The chain combines TRBV7-2 with TRBJ1-2; D is perhaps TRBD1 (6 bases). Germline assignment: CDR1 SGHTA and CDR2 FQGNSA. V lost 5 bases and J lost 7, with 11 bases in between. This CDR3 is built from 12 residues. The CDR3 nucleotides are TGTGCCAGCAGCCCGGACAGAGGTGGCTACACCTTC. Its protein product is CASSPDRGGYTF.

The gene calls are TRBV12-3 or TRBV12-4 and TRBJ1-5; 7 nucleotides line up with TRBD1. V lost 6 bases to trimming and J lost 7 bases; unmatched junction nucleotides: 6. The CDR3 consists of 13 residues. CDR3 in amino acids: CASRQGSAQPQHF. The CDR3 coding sequence is TGTGCCAGCAGACAGGGGAGTGCACAGCCCCAGCATTTT.

In its sample, this clonotype was seen a few times. The V and J genes are TRBV7-2 and TRBJ2-5, with 8 bases fitting TRBD1. Germline V gene sequence: CDR1 SGHTA, CDR2 FQGNSA. The CDR3 has 16 amino acids. With V trimmed by 3 bases and J by 2 bases, 8 bases remained unmatched. CDR3 residues: CASSFRGPTGQETQYF. CDR3 nucleotides: TGTGCCAGCAGCTTCAGGGGGCCTACCGGACAAGAGACCCAGTACTTC. Combining the CDR3 with reference TRBV7-2 and TRBJ2-5 gives the whole variable domain GAGVSQSPSNKVTEKGKDVELRCDPISGHTALYWYRQSLGQGLEFLIYFQGNSAPDKSGLPSDRFSAERTGGSVSTLTIQRTQQEDSAVYLCASSFRGPTGQETQYFGPGTRLLVL.

The chain uses TRBV27 and TRBJ2-7; D may match TRBD1 or TRBD2 (5 bases each). Germline CDR1 MNHEY, CDR2 SMNVEV (reference sequence). V shed 4 bases and J shed 3 bases, with 13 bases lying between them. There are 14 residues in the CDR3. The chain's CDR3 is CASSSSGRIYEQYF. The CDR3 coding sequence is TGTGCCAGCAGTTCATCGGGACGCATCTACGAGCAGTACTTC.

In this sample, this clonotype turned up a few times. The rearrangement uses TRBV7-9 and TRBJ2-5; D is possibly TRBD2 (6 bases). Trimming shortened V by 5 bases and J by 0 bases, and 10 bases separated the two germline ends. The CDR3 consists of 14 residues. Per the germline V gene, CDR1 is SEHNR and CDR2 is FQNEAQ (reference sequence). CDR3 residues: CASSVRLDQETQYF. CDR3 DNA sequence: TGTGCCAGCAGCGTAAGACTAGACCAAGAGACCCAGTACTTC. Full variable domain (outside the CDR3, taken from reference TRBV7-9 and TRBJ2-5): DTGVSQNPRHKITKRGQNVTFRCDPISEHNRLYWYRQTLGQGPEFLTYFQNEAQLEKSRLLSDRFSAERPKGSFSTLEIQRTEQGDSAMYLCASSVRLDQETQYFGPGTRLLVL.

The chain combines TRBV15 with TRBJ2-3; D is ambiguous. Per the germline V gene, CDR1 is LNHNV and CDR2 is YYDKDF (reference sequence). This CDR3 spans 14 amino acids. V was cut by 5 bases and J by 2 bases, with 11 bases left in between. The CDR3 region is CATSGRVFTDTQYF. In nucleotides, the CDR3 is TGTGCCACCAGCGGTAGAGTATTCACAGATACGCAGTATTTT.

The gene calls are TRBV29-1 and TRBJ2-1; D unresolved. This CDR3 has 12 residues. Germline CDR1 SQVTM, CDR2 ANQGSEA. V lost 2 bases, J lost 7 bases, and 9 bases lay in between. The CDR3 protein is CSVEPTPNEQFF. As DNA, the CDR3 is TGCAGCGTTGAACCTACGCCTAATGAGCAGTTCTTC.

Only one count was recorded for this clonotype. The CDR3 protein is CASSLGGRAAVYEQYF. Here the CDR3 DNA reads TGTGCCAGCAGCTTAGGAGGGCGCGCGGCGGTCTACGAGCAGTACTTC. The gene calls are TRBV7-8 and TRBJ2-7; tentative D call: TRBD2 (5 bases). The V gene's germline CDR1 is SGHVS and CDR2 FQNEAQ. V lost 1 base, J lost 3 bases, and 16 bases lay in between. The CDR3 has 16 residues.

This clonotype has just a few counts. The J gene is TRBJ1-1, the V gene TRBV5-1; D is unclear. The germline CDR1 and CDR2 sequences are SGHRS and YFSETQ. The CDR3 spans 15 residues. The germline V and J ends were trimmed by 1 base and 0 bases, with 10 bases remaining between them. CDR3 bases: TGCGCCAGCAGCTTGACGGTAATCATGAACACTGAAGCTTTCTTT. It specifies CASSLTVIMNTEAFF.